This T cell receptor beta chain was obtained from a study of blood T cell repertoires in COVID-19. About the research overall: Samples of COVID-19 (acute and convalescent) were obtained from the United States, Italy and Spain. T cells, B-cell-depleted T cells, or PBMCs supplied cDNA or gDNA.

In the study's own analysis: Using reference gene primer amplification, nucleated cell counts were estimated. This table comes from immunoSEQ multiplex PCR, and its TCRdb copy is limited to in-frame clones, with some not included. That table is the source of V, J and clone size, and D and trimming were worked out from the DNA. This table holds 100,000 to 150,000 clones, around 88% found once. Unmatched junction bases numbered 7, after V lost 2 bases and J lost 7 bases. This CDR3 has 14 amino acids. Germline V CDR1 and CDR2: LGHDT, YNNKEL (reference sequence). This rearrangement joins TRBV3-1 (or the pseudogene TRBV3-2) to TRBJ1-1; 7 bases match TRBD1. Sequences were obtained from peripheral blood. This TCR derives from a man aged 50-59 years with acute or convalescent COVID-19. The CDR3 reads CASSQRDGQDEAFF. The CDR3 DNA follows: TGTGCCAGCAGCCAAAGGGATGGACAGGATGAAGCTTTCTTT.